Shown below are 29 T cell receptor beta chains from a single sample sequenced in a study of T cell repertoires in cytomegalovirus infection. TCRdb re-derived calls from the reads in MiXCR, one entry per CDR3 protein. Of hundreds of thousands of distinct CDR3 sequences detected, about 39% appear once; the ten largest clones hold about 39%. Their antigens remain unidentified. The material sequenced was cultured PBMCs, taken from culture after CMV antigen stimulation. These TCRs come from a human donor in good health (CMV status not recorded). Some clones in this sample may be carry-over from other donors' samples.

This rearrangement joins TRBV29-1 to TRBJ2-1; the D is unclear. CDR3 length: 13 residues. Trimming removed 4 bases at V and 1 base at J, with 8 bases between. From germline, CDR1 is SQVTM and CDR2 ANQGSEA. The CDR3 nucleotides are TGCAGCGTTGGAATAAGGTCCTACAATGAGCAGTTCTTC. Translation gives CSVGIRSYNEQFF.

This clonotype was seen ten or more times. This chain joins TRBV7-2 and TRBJ2-2, with 11 bases lining up with TRBD2. The CDR3 runs to 15 residues. The V gene's germline CDR1 is SGHTA and CDR2 FQGNSA. The V segment lost 5 bases and the J segment 7 bases; nucleotides outside the gene matches: 6. CDR3 region: CASSMGLAEYGELFF. CDR3 DNA: TGTGCCAGCAGCATGGGACTAGCGGAATACGGGGAGCTGTTTTTT.

The V gene is TRBV27, the J gene TRBJ1-1; no clear D gene. This CDR3 comprises 14 residues. Trimming took off 4 bases at V and 5 bases at J, with 14 bases between the two ends. CDR1 is MNHEY and CDR2 is SMNVEV in the germline V gene (reference sequence). The CDR3 DNA reads TGTGCCAGCAGTTCGCGAGGAGGGTGGACTGAAGCTTTCTTT. It encodes CASSSRGGWTEAFF.

The chain is built from TRBV5-1 and TRBJ2-1; 7 bases are shared with TRBD2. The CDR3 length is 15 residues. The V and J ends lost 2 bases and 4 bases, in that order; junction bases with no gene match: 6. Germline values: CDR1 SGHRS, CDR2 YFSETQ. The CDR3 spells CASSFLSSGYNEQFF. As DNA, the CDR3 is TGCGCCAGCAGCTTTTTATCTAGCGGATACAATGAGCAGTTCTTC.

This clonotype has a count of ten or more. V and J are TRBV7-2 and TRBJ1-4; D is ambiguous. Trimming stripped 2 bases from V and 7 bases from J, with 14 bases between. CDR1 and CDR2 (germline): SGHTA, FQGNSA. The CDR3 sequence is 15 residues long. The CDR3 region is CASSLSPGEVEKLFF. Written as DNA, the CDR3 is TGTGCCAGCAGCTTAAGTCCCGGAGAGGTTGAAAAACTGTTTTTT.

The chain links TRBV6-6 to TRBJ1-5; D gene unclear. The germline V gene has CDR1 MNHNY and CDR2 SVGAGI (reference sequence). The CDR3 contains 16 residues. V was pared by 5 bases and J by 2 bases, with 16 bases between. The CDR3 is CASSLGRRAGNQPQHF. The DNA for the CDR3 is TGTGCCAGCAGTCTCGGGAGGAGGGCGGGCAATCAGCCCCAGCATTTT.

The rearrangement links TRBV20-1 to TRBJ2-3, with TRBD2 matching over 9 bases. The germline V gene encodes CDR1 DFQATT and CDR2 SNEGSKA (reference sequence). Trimming took 4 bases from V and 5 from J; bases not matched to a gene: 4. CDR3 length equals 13 residues. Here the CDR3 DNA reads TGCAGTGCTATGCGGGGGGGTAGAGATACGCAGTATTTT. It encodes CSAMRGGRDTQYF.

In regard to this clonotype: At one end the junction does not follow the germline gene, possibly because of a read error. V gene TRBV12-3 or TRBV12-4 combines with J gene TRBJ2-2, with D perhaps assigned TRBD1 or TRBD2 (5 bases each). The CDR3 is 13 amino acids. This chain's CDR3 is CTSQVGVGGELFF. The CDR3 DNA reads as TGTACCAGCCAGGTGGGGGTTGGCGGGGAGCTGTTTTTT.

This clonotype was detected a few times. This rearrangement joins TRBV9 to TRBJ1-2; 9 bases are shared with TRBD1. J gave up 3 bases and V 4 bases, and 13 bases lay outside the gene matches. Germline values: CDR1 SGDLS, CDR2 YYNGEE. The CDR3 has 17 amino acids. The CDR3 region has the DNA TGTGCCAGCAGCCCACGTCCCGGGACAGGGTGGGACTATGGCTACACCTTC. Residues: CASSPRPGTGWDYGYTF.

The J gene is TRBJ2-5, the V gene TRBV28, with 12 bases that match TRBD2. V dropped 6 bases and J dropped 1; count of bases not matched to a gene: 3. Germline-derived CDR1 and CDR2 are MDHEN and SYDVKM. This CDR3 contains 15 residues. This CDR3 reads CASRTGLAGQETQYF. The CDR3 DNA reads as TGTGCCAGCAGAACGGGACTAGCGGGCCAAGAGACCCAGTACTTC. Complete variable domain (other parts from reference TRBV28 and TRBJ2-5): DVKVTQSSRYLVKRTGEKVFLECVQDMDHENMFWYRQDPGLGLRLIYFSYDVKMKEKGDIPEGYSVSREKKERFSLILESASTNQTSMYLCASRTGLAGQETQYFGPGTRLLVL.

The CDR3 region has the DNA TGTGCCACCAGCGGATACGTTGGTTCTTACAATGAGCAGTTCTTC. Amino acids: CATSGYVGSYNEQFF. V and J are TRBV15 and TRBJ2-1; D remains ambiguous. V shed 5 bases and J shed 4 bases, with 15 bases lying between them. The V gene's germline CDR1 is LNHNV and CDR2 YYDKDF (reference sequence). CDR3 size: 15 residues.

The chain joins TRBV7-9 to TRBJ1-5, with D unclear. The length of the CDR3 is 14 residues. V was pared by 5 bases and J by 4 bases, with 12 bases between. CDR1 is SEHNR and CDR2 is FQNEAQ in the germline V gene (reference sequence). In DNA form, the CDR3 reads TGTGCCAGCAGCCGCTTGGAGGGAAATCAGCCCCAGCATTTT. It is translated as CASSRLEGNQPQHF.

The rearrangement uses TRBV19 and TRBJ2-1; D ambiguous. CDR3 length equals 12 residues. Per the germline V gene, CDR1 is LNHDA and CDR2 is SQIVND (reference sequence). Trimming took off 6 bases at V and 6 bases at J, with 9 bases between the two ends. CDR3 sequence reads: CASRTPGNEQFF. The DNA of the CDR3 is TGTGCCAGTAGGACCCCCGGCAATGAGCAGTTCTTC.

V usage is TRBV20-1 and J usage is TRBJ1-2; TRBD1 might be the D (5 bases). CDR1 DFQATT and CDR2 SNEGSKA come from the germline V gene (reference sequence). The CDR3 is 14 residues long. Trimming cost V 4 bases and J 5 bases, with 17 bases left between them. The CDR3 is CSATRLGTEYGYTF. DNA for the CDR3: TGCAGTGCTACGCGACTAGGGACCGAATATGGCTACACCTTC.

This chain joins TRBV7-2 and TRBJ2-3; D could derive from TRBD1 or TRBD2 (5 bases each). The CDR3 totals 17 residues. The germline gives CDR1 SGHTA, CDR2 FQGNSA. Trimming removed 1 base at V and 1 base at J, with 15 bases between. The CDR3 loop reads CASSLGPPGTGTDTQYF. In DNA form, the CDR3 reads TGTGCCAGCAGCTTAGGGCCGCCAGGGACGGGCACAGATACGCAGTATTTT.

There are a few counts of this clonotype. This sequence joins TRBV12-5 and TRBJ2-4; D remains unclear. The CDR3 sequence is 19 residues long. Trimming pared 0 bases from V and 0 bases from J, leaving 18 bases between. Germline V lookup: CDR1 LGHNT, CDR2 FRNRAP. The CDR3 is CASGLVRREDPLAKNIQYF. The CDR3 coding sequence is TGTGCTAGTGGTTTGGTACGAAGAGAGGACCCCCTAGCCAAAAACATTCAGTACTTC.

This clonotype appeared a single time. This rearrangement joins TRBV28 to TRBJ1-3; a possible D gene is TRBD1 (5 bases). Germline CDR1 reads MDHEN; CDR2 reads SYDVKM. Trimming removed 8 bases at V and 3 bases at J, with 23 bases between. The CDR3 is made up of 17 amino acids. The CDR3 DNA is TGTGCCAGCGCTTTTTCCAGGGTTTCCTTGTTTGGAAACACCATATATTTT. Its protein is CASAFSRVSLFGNTIYF.

The chain is built from TRBV11-2 and TRBJ2-7; no clear D. This CDR3 spans 15 amino acids. Germline V lookup: CDR1 SGHAT, CDR2 FQNNGV. V lost 1 base to trimming and J lost 1 base, with 11 bases between them. CDR3 residues: CASSLVVSQSYEQYF. CDR3 nucleotides: TGTGCCAGCAGCTTAGTGGTCTCCCAGTCCTACGAGCAGTACTTC. Filled out from reference TRBV11-2 and TRBJ2-7, the complete variable domain reads EAGVAQSPRYKIIEKRQSVAFWCNPISGHATLYWYQQILGQGPKLLIQFQNNGVVDDSQLPKDRFSAERLKGVDSTLKIQPAKLEDSAVYLCASSLVVSQSYEQYFGPGTRLTVT.

The rearrangement uses TRBV7-2 and TRBJ2-3, with TRBD2 matching over 10 bases. V shed 0 bases and J 3 bases; nucleotides not matched to a gene: 3. Germline lookup yields CDR1 SGHTA and CDR2 FQGNSA. The CDR3 is made up of 16 amino acids. The DNA for the CDR3 is TGTGCCAGCAGCTTAGCGGAGCGGGGGGGAACAGATACGCAGTATTTT. It translates to CASSLAERGGTDTQYF.

This clonotype was counted between two and nine times. The rearrangement uses TRBV5-5 and TRBJ1-3; no reliable D call. Deletions cut 0 bases from V and 0 bases from J, with 7 bases between. CDR3 length equals 15 residues. Per the germline V gene, CDR1 is SGHKS and CDR2 is YYEKEE (reference sequence). DNA for the CDR3: TGTGCCAGCAGCTTGGATGTTTACTCTGGAAACACCATATATTTT. Its protein is CASSLDVYSGNTIYF.

This clonotype was observed a few times. CDR3 region: CASSLGTSGKNEQFF. The CDR3 DNA reads as TGTGCCAGCAGCTTAGGGACTAGCGGAAAAAATGAGCAGTTCTTC. The chain employs TRBV7-6 and TRBJ2-1, with 10 bases fitting TRBD2. The CDR3 has 15 amino acids. Germline V gene sequence: CDR1 SGHVS, CDR2 FNYEAQ. V shed 1 base and J 7 bases; nucleotides not matched to a gene: 4.

The chain has TRBV6-8 and TRBJ2-3; maybe TRBD1 (6 bases). Germline CDR1 MNHGY, CDR2 SAAAGT. This CDR3 is built from 14 residues. Between the trimmed V and J ends, which lost 2 bases and 2 bases, there was a span of 8 bases. The CDR3 loop reads CASSYRQVTDTQYF. CDR3 nucleotide sequence: TGTGCCAGCAGTTACCGACAGGTCACAGATACGCAGTATTTT.

The chain uses TRBV6-1 and TRBJ2-1, with D perhaps matching TRBD1 (5 bases). The length of the CDR3 is 14 residues. The V end was cut by 3 bases, the J end by 6 bases, with 12 bases between. Germline values: CDR1 MNHNS, CDR2 SASEGT. CDR3 sequence (DNA): TGTGCCAGCAGTGACCAGGGTGCAGTCAATGAGCAGTTCTTC. It encodes CASSDQGAVNEQFF.

This clonotype came up a few times. The CDR3 protein is CASSPWQGVWANVLTF. Written as DNA, the CDR3 is TGTGCCAGCAGCCCGTGGCAGGGCGTCTGGGCCAACGTCCTGACTTTC. The V and J genes are TRBV7-9 and TRBJ2-6, with D tentatively TRBD1 (5 bases). V dropped 5 bases and J dropped 5 bases, with 16 bases sitting between them. CDR3 length equals 16 residues. The germline V gene has CDR1 SEHNR and CDR2 FQNEAQ (reference sequence).

The V and J genes are TRBV7-2 and TRBJ2-7; 9 bases agree with TRBD2. Germline CDR1 is SGHTA and CDR2 is FQGNSA. The CDR3 runs 15 residues. The junction had 12 bases not matched to a gene; V was cut back by 5 bases and J by 7 bases. The CDR3: CASSALGGGAREQYF. The CDR3, as DNA: TGTGCCAGCAGCGCCCTGGGCGGGGGGGCCCGGGAGCAGTACTTC.

The chain links TRBV7-9 to TRBJ2-2, with 8 bases matching TRBD1. CDR3 size: 16 residues. V lost 2 bases, J lost 4 bases, and 6 bases stayed unmatched. The germline CDR1 and CDR2 sequences are SEHNR and FQNEAQ (reference sequence). The CDR3 DNA sequence: TGTGCCAGCAGCTTATGGACAGGGATTTTCACCGGGGAGCTGTTTTTT. Amino acid sequence: CASSLWTGIFTGELFF.

This chain joins TRBV11-2 and TRBJ1-5; D perhaps matches TRBD1 (5 bases). V lost 8 bases, J lost 2 bases, and 22 bases lay in between. The CDR3 covers 17 residues. The germline gives CDR1 SGHAT, CDR2 FQNNGV. The CDR3 DNA reads as TGTGCCAGCCCCGAGGCTGGGGGTCGGGTAGGCAATCAGCCCCAGCATTTT. Residues: CASPEAGGRVGNQPQHF.

The J gene is TRBJ2-2, the V gene TRBV10-3; D unclear. Trimming took off 3 bases at V and 5 bases at J, with 13 bases between the two ends. This CDR3 has 15 amino acids. The germline CDR1 and CDR2 sequences are ENHRY and SYGVKD. The CDR3 nucleotides are TGTGCCATCAGTGATCCCTCCCCCGGGACCGGGGAGCTGTTTTTT. Amino acids: CAISDPSPGTGELFF.

The CDR3 DNA follows: TGTGCCAGCAGCTTAAGTGATGGACTAGCGGGGACTACTCGCACAGATACGCAGTATTTT. Protein product: CASSLSDGLAGTTRTDTQYF. This chain connects TRBV7-4 to TRBJ2-3; 12 nucleotides match TRBD2. The CDR3 is 20 amino acids. V was clipped by 2 bases and J by 1 base; unmatched bases: 13. Germline V CDR1 and CDR2: SGHVT, SQSDAQ.